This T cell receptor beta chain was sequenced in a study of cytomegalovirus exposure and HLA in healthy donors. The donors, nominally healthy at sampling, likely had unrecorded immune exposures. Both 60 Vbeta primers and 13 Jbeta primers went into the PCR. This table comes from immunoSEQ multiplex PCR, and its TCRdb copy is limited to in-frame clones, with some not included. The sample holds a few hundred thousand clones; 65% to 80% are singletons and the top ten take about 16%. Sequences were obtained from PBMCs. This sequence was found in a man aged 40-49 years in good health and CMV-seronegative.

The CDR3 protein is CASSLVLQGLRDEQFF. As DNA, the CDR3 is TGTGCCAGCAGCTTAGTTTTACAGGGGCTAAGGGATGAGCAGTTCTTC. The chain employs TRBV7-9 and TRBJ2-1; 7 bases fit TRBD1. V was pared by 1 base and J by 8 bases, with 11 bases of the junction left unmatched. The V gene's germline CDR1 is SEHNR and CDR2 FQNEAQ (reference sequence). The CDR3 runs 16 residues.